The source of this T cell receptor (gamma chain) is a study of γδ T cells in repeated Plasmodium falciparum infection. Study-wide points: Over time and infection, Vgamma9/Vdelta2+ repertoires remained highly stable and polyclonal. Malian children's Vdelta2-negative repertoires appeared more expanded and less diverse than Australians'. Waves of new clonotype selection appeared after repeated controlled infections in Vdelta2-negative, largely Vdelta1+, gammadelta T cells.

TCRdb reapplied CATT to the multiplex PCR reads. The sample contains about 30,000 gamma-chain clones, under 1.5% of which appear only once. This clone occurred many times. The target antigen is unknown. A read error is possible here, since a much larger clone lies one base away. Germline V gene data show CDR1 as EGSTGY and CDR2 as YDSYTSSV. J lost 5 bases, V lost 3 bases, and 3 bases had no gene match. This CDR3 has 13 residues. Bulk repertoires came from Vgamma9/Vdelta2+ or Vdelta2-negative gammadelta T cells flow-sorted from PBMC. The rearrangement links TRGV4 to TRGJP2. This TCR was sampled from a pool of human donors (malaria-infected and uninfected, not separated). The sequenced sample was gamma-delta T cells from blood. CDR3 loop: CATWDQSDWIKTF. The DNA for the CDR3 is TGTGCCACCTGGGATCAAAGTGATTGGATCAAGACGTTT.